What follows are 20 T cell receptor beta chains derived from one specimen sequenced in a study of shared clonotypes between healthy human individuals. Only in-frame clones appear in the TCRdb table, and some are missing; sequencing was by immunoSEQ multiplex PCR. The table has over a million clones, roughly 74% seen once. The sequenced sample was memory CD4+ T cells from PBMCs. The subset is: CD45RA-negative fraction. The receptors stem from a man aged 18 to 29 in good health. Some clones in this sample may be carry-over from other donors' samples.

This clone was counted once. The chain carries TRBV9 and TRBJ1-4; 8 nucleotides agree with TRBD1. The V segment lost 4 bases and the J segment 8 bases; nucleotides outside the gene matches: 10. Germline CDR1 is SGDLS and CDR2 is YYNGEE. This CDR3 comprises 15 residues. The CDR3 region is CASSSRTGTGEKLFF. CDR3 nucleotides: TGTGCCAGCAGCTCAAGGACAGGGACTGGGGAAAAACTGTTTTTT.

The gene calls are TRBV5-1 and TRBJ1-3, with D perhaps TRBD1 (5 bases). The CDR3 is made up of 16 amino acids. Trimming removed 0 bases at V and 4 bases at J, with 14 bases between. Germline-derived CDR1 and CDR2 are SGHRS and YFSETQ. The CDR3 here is CASSLAGSRAGNTIYF. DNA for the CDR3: TGCGCCAGCAGCTTGGCCGGTAGCAGGGCCGGAAACACCATATATTTT.

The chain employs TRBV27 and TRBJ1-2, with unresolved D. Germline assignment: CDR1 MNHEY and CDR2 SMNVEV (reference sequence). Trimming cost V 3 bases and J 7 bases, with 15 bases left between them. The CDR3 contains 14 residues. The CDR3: CASSFRQDPGGYTF. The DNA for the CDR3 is TGTGCCAGCAGTTTTCGGCAGGACCCAGGTGGCTACACCTTC.

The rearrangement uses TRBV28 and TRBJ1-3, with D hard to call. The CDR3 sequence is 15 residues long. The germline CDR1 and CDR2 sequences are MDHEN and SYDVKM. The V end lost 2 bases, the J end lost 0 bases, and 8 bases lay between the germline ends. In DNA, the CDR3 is TGTGCCAGCAGTTTAGCCTCTAACTCTGGAAACACCATATATTTT. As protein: CASSLASNSGNTIYF.

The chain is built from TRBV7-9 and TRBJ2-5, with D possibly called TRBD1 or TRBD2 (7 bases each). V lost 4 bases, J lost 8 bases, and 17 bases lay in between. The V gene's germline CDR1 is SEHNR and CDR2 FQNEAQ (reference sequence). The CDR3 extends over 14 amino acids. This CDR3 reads CASSSFRGGETQYF. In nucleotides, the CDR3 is TGTGCCAGCAGCTCCTTCAGGGGGGGGGAAACCCAGTACTTC. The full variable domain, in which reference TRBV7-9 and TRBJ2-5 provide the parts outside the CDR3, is DTGVSQNPRHKITKRGQNVTFRCDPISEHNRLYWYRQTLGQGPEFLTYFQNEAQLEKSRLLSDRFSAERPKGSFSTLEIQRTEQGDSAMYLCASSSFRGGETQYFGPGTRLLVL.

The CDR3 region has the DNA TGTGCCACCAGCAGACCCGGGAAGGCTGCTAATGAAAAACTGTTTTTT. Its translation is CATSRPGKAANEKLFF. The chain is built from TRBV15 and TRBJ1-4; unclear D gene. This CDR3 has 16 amino acids. The V end was cut by 2 bases, the J end by 3 bases, with 13 bases between. Germline lookup yields CDR1 LNHNV and CDR2 YYDKDF (reference sequence).

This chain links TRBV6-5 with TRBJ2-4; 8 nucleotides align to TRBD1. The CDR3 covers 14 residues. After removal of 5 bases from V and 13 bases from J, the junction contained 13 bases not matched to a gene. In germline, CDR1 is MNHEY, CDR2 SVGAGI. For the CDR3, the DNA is TGTGCCAGCAGTCAGGGACAGGCCCTGGCTTCCCAGTACTTC. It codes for CASSQGQALASQYF.

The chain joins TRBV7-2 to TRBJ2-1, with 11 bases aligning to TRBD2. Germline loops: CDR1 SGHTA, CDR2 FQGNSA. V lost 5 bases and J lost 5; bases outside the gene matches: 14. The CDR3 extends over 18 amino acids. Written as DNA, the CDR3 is TGTGCCAGCAGCCCAATAGCGGGAGGGCCGACCTATAACAATGAGCAGTTCTTC. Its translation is CASSPIAGGPTYNNEQFF. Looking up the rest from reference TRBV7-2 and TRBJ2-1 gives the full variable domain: GAGVSQSPSNKVTEKGKDVELRCDPISGHTALYWYRQSLGQGLEFLIYFQGNSAPDKSGLPSDRFSAERTGGSVSTLTIQRTQQEDSAVYLCASSPIAGGPTYNNEQFFGPGTRLTVL.

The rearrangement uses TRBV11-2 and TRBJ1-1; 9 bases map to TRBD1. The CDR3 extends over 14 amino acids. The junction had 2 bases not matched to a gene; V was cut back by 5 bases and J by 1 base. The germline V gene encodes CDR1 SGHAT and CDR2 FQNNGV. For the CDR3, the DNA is TGTGCCAGCAGCACGACAGGGGGGAACACTGAAGCTTTCTTT. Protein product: CASSTTGGNTEAFF.

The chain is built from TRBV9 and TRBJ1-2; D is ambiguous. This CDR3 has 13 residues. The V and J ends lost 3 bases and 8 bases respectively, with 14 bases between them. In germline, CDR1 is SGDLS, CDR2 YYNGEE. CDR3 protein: CASSGAPRRGYTF. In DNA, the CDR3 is TGTGCCAGCAGCGGGGCCCCTCGGAGGGGCTACACCTTC. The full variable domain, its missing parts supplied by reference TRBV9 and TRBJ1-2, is DSGVTQTPKHLITATGQRVTLRCSPRSGDLSVYWYQQSLDQGLQFLIQYYNGEERAKGNILERFSAQQFPDLHSELNLSSLELGDSALYFCASSGAPRRGYTFGSGTRLTVV.

CDR3 nucleotides: TGTGTCAGAAAGCCGGATCCCAACGAGCAGTACTTC. Amino acids: CVRKPDPNEQYF. The chain is built from TRBV7-5 and TRBJ2-7. TRBV7-5 is assigned pseudogene status. CDR3 length equals 12 residues.

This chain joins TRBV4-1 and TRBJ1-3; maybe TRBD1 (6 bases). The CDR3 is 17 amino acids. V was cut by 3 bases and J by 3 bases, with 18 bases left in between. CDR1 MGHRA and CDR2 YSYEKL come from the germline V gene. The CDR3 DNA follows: TGCGCCAGCAGCCATGCTCGGGGCAGGGGTTTTGGAAACACCATATATTTT. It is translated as CASSHARGRGFGNTIYF.

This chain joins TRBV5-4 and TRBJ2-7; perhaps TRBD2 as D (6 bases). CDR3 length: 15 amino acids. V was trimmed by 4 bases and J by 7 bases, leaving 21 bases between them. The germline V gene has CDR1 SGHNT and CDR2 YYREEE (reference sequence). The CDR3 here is CASSPSVDRAGEQYF. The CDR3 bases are TGTGCCAGCAGCCCGTCCGTGGACCGGGCGGGGGAGCAGTACTTC. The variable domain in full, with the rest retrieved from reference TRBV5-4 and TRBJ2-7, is ETGVTQSPTHLIKTRGQQVTLRCSSQSGHNTVSWYQQALGQGPQFIFQYYREEENGRGNFPPRFSGLQFPNYSSELNVNALELDDSALYLCASSPSVDRAGEQYFGPGTRLTVT.

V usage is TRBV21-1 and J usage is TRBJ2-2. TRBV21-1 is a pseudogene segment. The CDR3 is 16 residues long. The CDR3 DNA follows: TGTGCCAGCACCCCTAGTGGGGAAGAGATGGTCGGGGAGCTGTTTTTT. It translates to CASTPSGEEMVGELFF.

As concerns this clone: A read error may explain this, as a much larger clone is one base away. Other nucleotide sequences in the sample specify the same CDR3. The CDR3, as DNA: TGTGCCTGGAGTGTGCATTTCAATGAGCAGTTCTTC. It is translated as CAWSVHFNEQFF. The chain employs TRBV30 and TRBJ2-1; D is unresolved. Germline CDR1 reads GTSNPN; CDR2 reads SVGIG (reference sequence). Trimming left V 0 bases short and J 6 bases short, with 6 bases between. This CDR3 region has 12 residues.

Here the CDR3 DNA reads TGTGCCAGCACAACCCAGAGATATACCCGGGCTGGGCAGTACTTC. Encoded protein: CASTTQRYTRAGQYF. The chain is built from TRBV28 and TRBJ2-7, with no clear D. This CDR3 comprises 15 residues. The germline gives CDR1 MDHEN, CDR2 SYDVKM. V lost 7 bases, J lost 9 bases, and 25 bases lay in between.

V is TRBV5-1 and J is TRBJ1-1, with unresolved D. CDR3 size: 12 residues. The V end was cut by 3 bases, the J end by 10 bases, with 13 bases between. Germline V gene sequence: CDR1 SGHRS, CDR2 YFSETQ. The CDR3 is CASSWNGVGAFF. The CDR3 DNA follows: TGCGCCAGCAGCTGGAACGGGGTAGGAGCTTTCTTT.

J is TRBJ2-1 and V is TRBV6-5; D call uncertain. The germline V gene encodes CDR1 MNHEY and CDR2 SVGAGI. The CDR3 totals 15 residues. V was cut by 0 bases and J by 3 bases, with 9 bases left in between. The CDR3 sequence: CASSYSNRGYNEQFF. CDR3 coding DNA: TGTGCCAGCAGTTACTCGAATCGCGGCTACAATGAGCAGTTCTTC.

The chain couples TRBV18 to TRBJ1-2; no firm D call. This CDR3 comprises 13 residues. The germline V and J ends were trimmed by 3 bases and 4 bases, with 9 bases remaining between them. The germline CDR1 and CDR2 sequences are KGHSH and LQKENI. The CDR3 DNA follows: TGTGCCAGCTCACCCGGGCAACCCTATGGCTACACCTTC. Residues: CASSPGQPYGYTF.

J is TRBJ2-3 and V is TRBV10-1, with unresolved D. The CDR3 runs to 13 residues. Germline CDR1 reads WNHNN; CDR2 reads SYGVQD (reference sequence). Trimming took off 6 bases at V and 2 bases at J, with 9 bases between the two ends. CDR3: CASSTTHTDTQYF. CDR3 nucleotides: TGCGCCAGCAGCACGACACACACAGATACGCAGTATTTT.